Below, one T cell receptor beta chain is given with its context. The germline and genes are mouse ones. The read terminates 4 residues ahead of where the CDR3 ends, so the germline J gene completes it. The length of the CDR3 is 15 residues. V shed 4 bases and J 0 bases; nucleotides not matched to a gene: 5. CDR1 is NSQYPW, CDR2 LRSPGD, per germline (reference sequence). Isolated RNA was reverse transcribed into cDNA used as the sequencing template. The method was immunoSEQ multiplex PCR; TCRdb's version includes in-frame clones alone and lacks a portion of them. The sample yields 250,000 or so clones, without any singletons. The data belong to a study of CD8+ T cells in alopecia areata. The sorting of pooled cutaneous lymph node cells relied on CD4, CD8alpha, NKG2D, NKG2ACE and other markers.

This TCR derives from a C3H/HeJ mouse with alopecia areata. The mice in this strain carry MHC haplotype H2-k. Specimen: CD4+ T cells sorted from a lymph node. The chain uses TRBV1 and TRBJ1-2; 7 bases map to TRBD1. CDR3 residues: CTCSEQGRANSDYTF. Incomplete CDR3 DNA: TGCACCTGCAGTGAACAGGGGAGAGCAAACTCC.